This note documents a single T cell receptor (beta chain) sequence. CD45RA+ naive and CD45RA-negative memory subsets were separated from CD4+ cells. It was roughly 200 ng DNA, 25,000 to 35,000 T cell genomes, that sorted-subset replicate PCRs used. Measured with immunoSEQ multiplex PCR; TCRdb has only the in-frame clones, and not every one. The top ten clones hold over 0.12% of a sample with roughly 2.6 million clones, about 92% of them seen once. This sample stems from a study of shared clonotypes between healthy human individuals. This CDR3 region has 14 residues. Germline V gene data show CDR1 as SGHAT and CDR2 as FQNNGV. V was trimmed by 1 base and J by 6 bases, leaving 9 bases between them.

The source is a man in his late teens or twenties in good health. The sample comprised naive CD4+ T cells sorted from blood. Stated subset: CD45RA+ positively selected. The chain joins TRBV11-2 to TRBJ2-2, with D possibly TRBD2 on 5 matching bases. Here the CDR3 DNA reads TGTGCCAGCAGCTTAGTAGTCGGGGCCGGGGAGCTGTTTTTT. Translation: CASSLVVGAGELFF.